This T cell receptor (beta chain) appears in the sequencing data of a study of T cells in Graves' hyperthyroidism and ophthalmopathy. Across 18 months, stable Graves' hyperthyroidism was marked by no progression to ophthalmopathy. Trimming stripped 2 bases from V and 0 bases from J, with 9 bases between. Per germline, CDR1 SGDLS and CDR2 YYNGEE. The CDR3 loop spans 15 amino acids. Amplified TCR beta CDR3 regions came from RNA transcripts. TCR CDR3 regions were first amplified by RT-PCR with HTBI primers. Each CDR3 protein gets one entry after TCRdb re-called the multiplex PCR reads with MiXCR. The repertoire holds around 690,000 distinct CDR3 sequences, with roughly 17% as singletons.

This clonotype originated in a man over 45 with Graves' hyperthyroidism. Sequenced: blood. The chain joins TRBV9 to TRBJ1-3; D gene uncertain. CDR3 in DNA: TGTGCCAGCAGCGTGTACGGAAGCTCTGGAAACACCATATATTTT. It yields the protein CASSVYGSSGNTIYF.